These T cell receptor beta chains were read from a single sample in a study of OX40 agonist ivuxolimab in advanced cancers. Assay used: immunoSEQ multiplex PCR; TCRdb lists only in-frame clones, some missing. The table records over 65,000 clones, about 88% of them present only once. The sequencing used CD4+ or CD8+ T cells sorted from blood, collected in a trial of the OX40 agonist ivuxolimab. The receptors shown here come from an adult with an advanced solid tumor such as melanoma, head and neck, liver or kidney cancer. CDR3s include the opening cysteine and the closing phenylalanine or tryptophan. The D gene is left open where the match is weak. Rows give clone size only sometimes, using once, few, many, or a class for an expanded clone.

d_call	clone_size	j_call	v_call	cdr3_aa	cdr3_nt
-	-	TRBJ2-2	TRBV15	CATSTASPVGELFF	TGTGCCACCAGCACCGCAAGCCCGGTCGGGGAGCTGTTTTTT
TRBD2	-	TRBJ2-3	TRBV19	CASSPGLAETDTQYF	TGTGCCAGTAGTCCCGGACTAGCGGAGACAGATACGCAGTATTTT
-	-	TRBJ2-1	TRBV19	CASSPRTASSSYNEQFF	TGTGCCAGTAGTCCACGGACAGCCTCGAGCTCCTACAATGAGCAGTTCTTC
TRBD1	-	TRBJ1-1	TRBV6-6	CASSWDRGTAFF	TGTGCCAGCAGTTGGGACAGGGGGACGGCTTTCTTT
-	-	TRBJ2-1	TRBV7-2	CASTPVGLGVVQFF	TGTGCCAGCACCCCGGTTGGTCTAGGGGTGGTGCAGTTCTTC
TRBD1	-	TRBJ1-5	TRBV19	CASSPTGGSNQPQHF	TGTGCCAGTAGTCCAACAGGGGGAAGCAATCAGCCCCAGCATTTT
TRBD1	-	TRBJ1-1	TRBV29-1	CSVERGTGTAKAFF	TGCAGCGTGGAAAGGGGGACCGGGACAGCCAAAGCTTTCTTT
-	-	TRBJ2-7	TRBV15	CATSRVPALGITYEQYF	TGTGCCACCAGCAGAGTTCCGGCCTTGGGGATAACCTACGAGCAGTACTTC
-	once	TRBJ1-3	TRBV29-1	CSVGSSGNTIYF	TGCAGCGTAGGGAGCTCTGGAAACACCATATATTTT
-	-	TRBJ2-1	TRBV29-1	CSAQVMHNEQFF	TGCAGCGCCCAGGTCATGCACAATGAGCAGTTCTTC
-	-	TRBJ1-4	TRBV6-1	CASREQGRREKLFF	TGTGCCAGCAGAGAACAGGGTCGACGAGAAAAACTGTTTTTT
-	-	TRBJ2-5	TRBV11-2	CASSPGTRGLQATQYF	TGTGCCAGCAGCCCAGGCACCCGCGGCCTCCAGGCGACCCAGTACTTC
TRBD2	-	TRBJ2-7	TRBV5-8	CASRRTSGYEQYF	TGTGCCAGCAGACGGACTAGCGGATACGAGCAGTACTTC
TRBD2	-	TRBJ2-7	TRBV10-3	CAISGLAGVADYEQYF	TGTGCCATCAGTGGACTAGCGGGAGTAGCAGACTACGAGCAGTACTTC
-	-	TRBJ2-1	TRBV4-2	CASSQGVAVSSYNEQFF	TGTGCCAGCAGCCAGGGAGTAGCGGTGAGCTCCTACAATGAGCAGTTCTTC